This T cell receptor (beta chain) derives from a study of cytomegalovirus exposure and HLA in healthy donors. The protocol was immunoSEQ multiplex PCR, while the TCRdb copy is restricted to in-frame clones and leaves out a portion. Of more than 200,000 clones in the sample, 87% were seen once. The study drew the donors from its approximately 110-subject validation cohort, separate from the approximately 700-subject first cohort. Study-wide points: In the 120 validation repertoires, roughly 94% of cluster scores exceeded 0, per a later analysis. Reports indicated that the classifier achieved high specificity and sensitivity in diagnosing cytomegalovirus status.

Details on this clone: Its antigen is unknown.

With 5 bases removed from V and 6 bases from J, the gap between germline ends came to 16 bases. The CDR3 has 14 amino acids. Germline V CDR1 and CDR2: SGHVS, FQNEAQ. This clonotype was obtained from a man between 18 and 29 years old in good health and CMV-seropositive. Material: PBMCs. The chain carries TRBV7-8 and TRBJ1-2; tentatively, D is TRBD1 (5 bases). CDR3 region: CASSRGGELDGYTF. The DNA for the CDR3 is TGTGCCAGCAGCCGAGGAGGGGAACTCGATGGCTACACCTTC.